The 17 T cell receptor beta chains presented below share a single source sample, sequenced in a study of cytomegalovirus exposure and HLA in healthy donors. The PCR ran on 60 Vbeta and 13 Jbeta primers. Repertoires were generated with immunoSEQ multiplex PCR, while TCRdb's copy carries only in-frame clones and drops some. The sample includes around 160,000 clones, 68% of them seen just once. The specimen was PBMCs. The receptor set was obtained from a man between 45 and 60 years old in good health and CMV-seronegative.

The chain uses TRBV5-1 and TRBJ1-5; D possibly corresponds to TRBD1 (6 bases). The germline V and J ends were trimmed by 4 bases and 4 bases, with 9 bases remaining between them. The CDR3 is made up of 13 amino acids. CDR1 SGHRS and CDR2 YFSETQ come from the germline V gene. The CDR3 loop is CASSTDRNQPQHF. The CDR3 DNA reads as TGCGCCAGCAGCACAGACAGGAATCAGCCCCAGCATTTT.

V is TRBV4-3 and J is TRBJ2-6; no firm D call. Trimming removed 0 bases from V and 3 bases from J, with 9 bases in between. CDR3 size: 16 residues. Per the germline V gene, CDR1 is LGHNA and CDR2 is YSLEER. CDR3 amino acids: CASSQDHRSGANVLTF. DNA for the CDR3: TGCGCCAGCAGCCAAGATCACCGGAGTGGGGCCAACGTCCTGACTTTC.

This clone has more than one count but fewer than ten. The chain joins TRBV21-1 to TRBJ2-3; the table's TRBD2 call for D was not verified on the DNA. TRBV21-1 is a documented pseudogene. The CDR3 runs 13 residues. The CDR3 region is CASSLRSGDTQYF. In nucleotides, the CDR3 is TGTGCCAGCAGCCTCCGGTCCGGAGATACGCAGTATTTT.

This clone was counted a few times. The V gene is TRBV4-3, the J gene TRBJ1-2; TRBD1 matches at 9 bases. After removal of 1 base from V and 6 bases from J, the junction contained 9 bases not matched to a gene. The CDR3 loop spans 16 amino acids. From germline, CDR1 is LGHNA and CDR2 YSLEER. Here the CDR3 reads CASSQALGQGSHGYTF. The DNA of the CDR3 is TGCGCCAGCAGCCAAGCCCTGGGACAGGGAAGCCATGGCTACACCTTC.

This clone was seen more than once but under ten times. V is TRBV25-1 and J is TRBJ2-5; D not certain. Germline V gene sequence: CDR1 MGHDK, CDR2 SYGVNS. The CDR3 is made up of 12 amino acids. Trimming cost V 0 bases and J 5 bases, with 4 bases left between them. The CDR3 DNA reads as TGTGCCAGCAGTGAATATCGGGAGACCCAGTACTTC. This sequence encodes CASSEYRETQYF.

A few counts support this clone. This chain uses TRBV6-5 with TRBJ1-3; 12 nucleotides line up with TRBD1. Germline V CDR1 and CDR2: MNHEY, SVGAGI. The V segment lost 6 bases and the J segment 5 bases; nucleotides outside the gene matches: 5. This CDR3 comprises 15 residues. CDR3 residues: CASRPGTGGRNTIYF. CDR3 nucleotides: TGTGCCAGCAGACCCGGGACAGGGGGCCGAAACACCATATATTTT.

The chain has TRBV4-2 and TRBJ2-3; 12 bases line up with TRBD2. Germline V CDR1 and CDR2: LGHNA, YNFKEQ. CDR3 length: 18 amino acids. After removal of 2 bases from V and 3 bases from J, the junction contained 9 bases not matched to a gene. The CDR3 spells CASSQLTSGGTSTDTQYF. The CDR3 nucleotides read TGTGCCAGCAGCCAACTCACTAGCGGGGGGACTTCGACAGATACGCAGTATTTT.

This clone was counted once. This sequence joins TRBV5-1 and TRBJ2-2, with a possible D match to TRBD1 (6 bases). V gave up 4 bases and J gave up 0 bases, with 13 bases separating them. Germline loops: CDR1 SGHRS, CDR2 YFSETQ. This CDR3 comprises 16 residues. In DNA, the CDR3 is TGCGCCAGCAGCCCCCCAAGGACAGCGAACACCGGGGAGCTGTTTTTT. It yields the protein CASSPPRTANTGELFF.

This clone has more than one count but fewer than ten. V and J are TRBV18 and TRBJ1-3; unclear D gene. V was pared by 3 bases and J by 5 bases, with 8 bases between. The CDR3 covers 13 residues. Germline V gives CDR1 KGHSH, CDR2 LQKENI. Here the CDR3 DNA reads TGTGCCAGCTCACCTGGGCAGAGAAACACCATATATTTT. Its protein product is CASSPGQRNTIYF.

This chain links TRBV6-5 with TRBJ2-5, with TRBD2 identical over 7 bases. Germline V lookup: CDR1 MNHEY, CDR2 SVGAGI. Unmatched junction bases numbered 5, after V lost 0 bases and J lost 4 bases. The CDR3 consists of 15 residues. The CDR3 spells CASSYSGLEAETQYF. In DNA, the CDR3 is TGTGCCAGCAGTTACTCCGGACTAGAGGCAGAGACCCAGTACTTC.

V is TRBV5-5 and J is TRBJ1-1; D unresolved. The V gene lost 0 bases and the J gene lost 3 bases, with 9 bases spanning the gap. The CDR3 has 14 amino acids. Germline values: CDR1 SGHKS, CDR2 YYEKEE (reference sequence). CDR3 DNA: TGTGCCAGCAGCTTGGGACATGTGGACACTGAAGCTTTCTTT. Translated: CASSLGHVDTEAFF. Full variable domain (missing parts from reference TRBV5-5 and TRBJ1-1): DAGVTQSPTHLIKTRGQQVTLRCSPISGHKSVSWYQQVLGQGPQFIFQYYEKEERGRGNFPDRFSARQFPNYSSELNVNALLLGDSALYLCASSLGHVDTEAFFGQGTRLTVV.

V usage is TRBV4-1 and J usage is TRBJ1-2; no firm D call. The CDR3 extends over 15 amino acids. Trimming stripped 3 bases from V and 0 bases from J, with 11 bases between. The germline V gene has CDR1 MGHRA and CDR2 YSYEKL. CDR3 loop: CASSQAPSSNYGYTF. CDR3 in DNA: TGCGCCAGCAGCCAGGCACCTTCCTCTAACTATGGCTACACCTTC.

CDR3 region: CASSLARGYGYTF. The CDR3 DNA follows: TGTGCCAGCAGCTTAGCGCGGGGATACGGCTACACCTTC. The chain recombines TRBV7-8 with TRBJ1-2; the D is unclear. The CDR3 consists of 13 residues. The V end was cut by 0 bases, the J end by 8 bases, with 10 bases between. Germline CDR1 reads SGHVS; CDR2 reads FQNEAQ.

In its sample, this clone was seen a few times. As DNA, the CDR3 is TGCGCCAGCAGCTTGGGCAGAGGGACAGGGCACACTGAAGCTTTCTTT. It translates to CASSLGRGTGHTEAFF. This chain connects TRBV5-1 to TRBJ1-1; 9 nucleotides agree with TRBD1. The CDR3 has 16 residues. CDR1 and CDR2 from the germline V gene are SGHRS and YFSETQ. J lost 3 bases, V lost 0 bases, and 6 bases had no gene match.

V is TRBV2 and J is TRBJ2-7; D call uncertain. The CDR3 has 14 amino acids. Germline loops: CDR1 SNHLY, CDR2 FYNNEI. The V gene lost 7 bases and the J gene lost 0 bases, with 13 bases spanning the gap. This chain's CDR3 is CASKSQVNSYEQYF. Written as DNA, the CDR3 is TGTGCCAGCAAGTCTCAGGTTAACTCCTACGAGCAGTACTTC.

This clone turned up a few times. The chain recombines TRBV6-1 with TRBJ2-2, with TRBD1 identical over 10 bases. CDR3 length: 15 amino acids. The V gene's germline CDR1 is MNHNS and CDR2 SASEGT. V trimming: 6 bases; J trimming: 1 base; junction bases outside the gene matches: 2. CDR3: CASRGQGRNTGELFF. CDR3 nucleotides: TGTGCCAGCAGGGGACAGGGGAGGAACACCGGGGAGCTGTTTTTT.

The chain's CDR3 is CASSPGLTNEYGYTF. CDR3 DNA sequence: TGTGCCAGCAGTCCGGGTCTAACGAACGAATATGGCTACACCTTC. The rearrangement uses TRBV2 and TRBJ1-2; D unclear. This CDR3 spans 15 amino acids. From germline, CDR1 is SNHLY and CDR2 FYNNEI. V was trimmed by 5 bases and J by 5 bases, leaving 18 bases between them.